Below, one T cell receptor beta chain is given with its context. This entry belongs to a study of blood T cell repertoires in COVID-19. Per the study methods: Counts of nucleated cells, estimated from reference gene primer amplification, were obtained. Measured with immunoSEQ multiplex PCR; TCRdb has only the in-frame clones, and not every one. V and J calls and clone size follow that table, whereas D and trimming were derived from the DNA. Of about 120,000 clones in the sample, approximately 82% are singletons; the top ten hold about 2.1%. Germline CDR1 SGHTA, CDR2 FQGNSA. After removal of 5 bases from V and 7 bases from J, the junction contained 6 bases not matched to a gene. The CDR3 loop spans 13 amino acids.

J is TRBJ2-5 and V is TRBV7-2; 8 bases map to TRBD1. This sequence originates from a man aged 25-40 years with acute or convalescent COVID-19. Sequencing was carried out using peripheral blood. The CDR3 protein is CASSPGRGRTQYF. The CDR3 coding sequence is TGTGCCAGCAGCCCGGGCAGGGGGCGGACCCAGTACTTC.